The 31 T cell receptor beta chains below all came from one sample that was sequenced in a study of T cell clonotyping in hematopoietic cell transplantation. The repertoire was sequenced with immunoSEQ multiplex PCR; TCRdb's copy has only in-frame clones and lacks some. Of some 16,000 clones in the sample, about two thirds are singletons; the top ten hold about 10%. The sample was PBMCs, taken 30 days after allogeneic stem cell transplant. These receptors all stem from a male patient aged 50 to 60 who had an allogeneic stem cell transplant from an unrelated donor, so T cells may come from the graft donor. Some clones in this sample may be carry-over from other donors' samples.

V is TRBV27 and J is TRBJ2-3, with TRBD2 identical over 8 bases. The ends lost 7 bases at V and 4 bases at J; junction bases unmatched: 10. The CDR3 covers 15 residues. Germline values: CDR1 MNHEY, CDR2 SMNVEV (reference sequence). This CDR3 is CASKGAGVGADTQYF. The CDR3 coding sequence is TGTGCCAGCAAAGGAGCGGGAGTCGGCGCAGATACGCAGTATTTT.

The chain uses TRBV5-1 and TRBJ2-5; 9 nucleotides match TRBD1. The CDR3 is 16 residues long. J was trimmed by 4 bases and V by 4 bases; bases with no gene match: 11. Per the germline V gene, CDR1 is SGHRS and CDR2 is YFSETQ. In nucleotides, the CDR3 is TGCGCCAGCAGCGAGGACAGGGGAATTGACGCAGAGACCCAGTACTTC. It encodes CASSEDRGIDAETQYF.

This chain links TRBV30 with TRBJ2-7; TRBD2 matches at 11 bases. Germline V gene data show CDR1 as GTSNPN and CDR2 as SVGIG (reference sequence). The CDR3 extends over 14 amino acids. V gave up 1 base and J gave up 3 bases; unmatched junction bases: 2. The CDR3 DNA sequence: TGTGCCTGGAGTGGGGGACTAGCGGTCTACGAGCAGTACTTC. Translation gives CAWSGGLAVYEQYF.

The chain couples TRBV30 to TRBJ2-7, with 7 bases identical to TRBD1. Germline V lookup: CDR1 GTSNPN, CDR2 SVGIG (reference sequence). This CDR3 region has 14 residues. V was pared by 0 bases and J by 5 bases, with 7 bases of the junction left unmatched. The CDR3 here is CAWSVQGIRHEQYF. Written as DNA, the CDR3 is TGTGCCTGGAGTGTACAGGGGATTCGACACGAGCAGTACTTC.

The chain uses TRBV2 and TRBJ2-7; 9 bases line up with TRBD1. This CDR3 contains 13 residues. CDR1 SNHLY and CDR2 FYNNEI come from the germline V gene. J lost 2 bases, V lost 11 bases, and 7 bases had no gene match. The CDR3: CAGGQGGPYEQYF. The DNA for the CDR3 is TGTGCCGGGGGACAGGGCGGACCCTACGAGCAGTACTTC.

The chain has TRBV6-5 and TRBJ1-6; D remains unclear. The CDR3 totals 12 residues. V shed 8 bases and J shed 14 bases, with 16 bases lying between them. Looked up from germline, CDR1 is MNHEY and CDR2 is SVGAGI. The CDR3 region is CASHELRGSLHF. In nucleotides, the CDR3 is TGTGCCAGCCATGAGTTGCGAGGGTCCCTCCACTTT.

V gene TRBV5-1 combines with J gene TRBJ2-1; no clear D gene. The V end lost 4 bases, the J end lost 0 bases, and 11 bases lay between the germline ends. CDR3 length: 15 residues. Germline CDR1 and CDR2: SGHRS and YFSETQ. The CDR3 loop reads CASSPDWSSYNEQFF. The CDR3 nucleotides read TGCGCCAGCAGCCCGGATTGGAGCTCCTACAATGAGCAGTTCTTC.

The chain couples TRBV27 to TRBJ2-7, with D perhaps TRBD1 (6 bases). There are 13 residues in the CDR3. From germline, CDR1 is MNHEY and CDR2 SMNVEV (reference sequence). Trimming shortened V by 4 bases and J by 6 bases, and 13 bases separated the two germline ends. In DNA, the CDR3 is TGTGCCAGCAGTTCAGAGACAGGATCCGAGCAGTACTTC. It codes for CASSSETGSEQYF.

The V gene is TRBV19, the J gene TRBJ2-7; possibly TRBD2 for D (6 bases). Germline lookup yields CDR1 LNHDA and CDR2 SQIVND (reference sequence). V lost 1 base to trimming and J lost 5 bases, with 9 bases between them. This CDR3 spans 13 amino acids. The CDR3 reads CASSIGGVHEQYF. The CDR3 DNA is TGTGCCAGTAGTATAGGCGGGGTACACGAGCAGTACTTC.

A few counts support this clone. This sequence joins TRBV27 and TRBJ2-2, with 7 bases that match TRBD1. J lost 6 bases, V lost 2 bases, and 9 bases had no gene match. The CDR3 consists of 16 residues. CDR1 is MNHEY, CDR2 SMNVEV, per germline (reference sequence). In nucleotides, the CDR3 is TGTGCCAGCAGTTTACGAGGGTTCCAGGGGGCCGGGGAGCTGTTTTTT. This codes for CASSLRGFQGAGELFF.

V and J are TRBV6-5 and TRBJ2-7; the D is unclear. Germline V gene data show CDR1 as MNHEY and CDR2 as SVGAGI. V gave up 8 bases and J gave up 2 bases, with 7 bases separating them. CDR3 length equals 11 residues. The CDR3 DNA follows: TGTGCCAGCGGCAGAACCTACGAGCAGTACTTC. Amino acids: CASGRTYEQYF.

The chain is built from TRBV28 and TRBJ1-5; weak D call: TRBD1 (5 bases). Germline V gene sequence: CDR1 MDHEN, CDR2 SYDVKM. The CDR3 spans 13 residues. With 2 bases removed from V and 9 bases from J, the gap between germline ends came to 11 bases. CDR3: CASSLGDFGPQHF. The CDR3 DNA sequence: TGTGCCAGCAGTTTAGGGGACTTCGGGCCCCAGCATTTT.

V usage is TRBV30 and J usage is TRBJ2-5, with D tentatively TRBD1 (7 bases). This CDR3 contains 13 residues. Looked up from germline, CDR1 is GTSNPN and CDR2 is SVGIG (reference sequence). The ends were cut back, 3 bases at V and 4 bases at J, with 12 bases in the middle. DNA of the CDR3: TGTGCCTGGAGGTGGCAGGGGGGAGAGACCCAGTACTTC. Amino acid sequence: CAWRWQGGETQYF.

The CDR3 DNA reads TGTGCCAGCAGCCAAGACCCCCATAATTCACCCCTCCACTTT. Amino acids: CASSQDPHNSPLHF. The rearrangement joins TRBV14 to TRBJ1-6, with D hard to call. Trimming stripped 0 bases from V and 5 bases from J, with 5 bases between. The germline CDR1 and CDR2 sequences are SGHDN and FVKESK. CDR3 length: 14 amino acids.

This clone turned up a few times. The chain joins TRBV4-1 to TRBJ1-4; D is uncertain. Per germline, CDR1 MGHRA and CDR2 YSYEKL. V was shortened by 1 base and J by 8 bases, with 14 bases between the two germline ends. The CDR3 consists of 15 residues. CDR3 protein: CASSQVVAVREKLFF. CDR3 nucleotides: TGCGCCAGCAGCCAAGTTGTCGCAGTAAGGGAAAAACTGTTTTTT.

The CDR3 reads CASSLAGGGGNTIYF. CDR3 bases: TGCGCCAGCAGCTTGGCGGGGGGCGGTGGAAACACCATATATTTT. This chain uses TRBV5-1 with TRBJ1-3; D may be TRBD1 (6 bases). The V end lost 0 bases, the J end lost 3 bases, and 10 bases lay between the germline ends. Germline CDR1 reads SGHRS; CDR2 reads YFSETQ. CDR3 length equals 15 residues.

The chain uses TRBV14 and TRBJ2-1; no clear D gene. The CDR3 loop spans 11 amino acids. Germline CDR1 SGHDN, CDR2 FVKESK. Trimming took off 4 bases at V and 5 bases at J, with 3 bases between the two ends. CDR3 loop: CASSLHNEQFF. The CDR3 nucleotides are TGTGCCAGCAGCCTGCACAATGAGCAGTTCTTC. The entire variable domain, with the rest obtained from reference TRBV14 and TRBJ2-1, is as follows: EAGVTQFPSHSVIEKGQTVTLRCDPISGHDNLYWYRRVMGKEIKFLLHFVKESKQDESGMPNNRFLAERTGGTYSTLKVQPAELEDSGVYFCASSLHNEQFFGPGTRLTVL.

The chain carries TRBV9 and TRBJ1-2; D unresolved. In germline, CDR1 is SGDLS, CDR2 YYNGEE. This CDR3 is built from 14 residues. Deletions cut 0 bases from V and 2 bases from J, with 8 bases between. This CDR3 is CASSVGSGNYGYTF. The CDR3 nucleotides are TGTGCCAGCAGCGTAGGGTCTGGGAACTATGGCTACACCTTC.

The chain is built from TRBV5-1 and TRBJ1-2; a weak D match, TRBD1 (5 bases). Germline-derived CDR1 and CDR2 are SGHRS and YFSETQ. The CDR3 runs 13 residues. V gave up 0 bases and J gave up 4 bases, with 7 bases separating them. This chain's CDR3 is CASSLDQGYGYTF. The CDR3 coding sequence is TGCGCCAGCAGCTTGGACCAGGGCTATGGCTACACCTTC.

The genes are TRBV7-2 and TRBJ2-5; 14 bases agree with TRBD2. This CDR3 spans 18 amino acids. The V and J ends lost 3 bases and 0 bases, in that order; junction bases with no gene match: 6. Germline V gene sequence: CDR1 SGHTA, CDR2 FQGNSA. DNA for the CDR3: TGTGCCAGCAGCTTTCCTCGGACTAGCGGGGGGTACCAAGAGACCCAGTACTTC. This sequence encodes CASSFPRTSGGYQETQYF.

Turning to this clone: A read error may account for a junction end that differs from germline. J is TRBJ2-7 and V is TRBV29-1, with a possible D match to TRBD1 (6 bases). Germline lookup yields CDR1 SQVTM and CDR2 ANQGSEA. CDR3 size: 13 residues. The DNA of the CDR3 is TGCAGCGCTGAAGACGACAGGACCTACGAGCAGTACTTC. Translated: CSAEDDRTYEQYF.

The V call is TRBV7-2, the J call TRBJ1-5, with TRBD1 identical over 7 bases. Germline values: CDR1 SGHTA, CDR2 FQGNSA. The CDR3 has 15 residues. V shed 1 base and J 3 bases; nucleotides not matched to a gene: 3. This chain's CDR3 is CASSLVQGINQPQHF. DNA of the CDR3: TGTGCCAGCAGCTTAGTACAGGGGATCAATCAGCCCCAGCATTTT.

The chain links TRBV7-2 to TRBJ2-3, with 8 bases that match TRBD2. Per germline, CDR1 SGHTA and CDR2 FQGNSA. The CDR3 consists of 17 residues. V lost 1 base to trimming and J lost 4 bases; unmatched junction nucleotides: 10. In DNA, the CDR3 is TGTGCCAGCAGCTTAGTAGGGGCGGGAGGCGCCGCAGATACGCAGTATTTT. Amino acids: CASSLVGAGGAADTQYF.

The chain carries TRBV7-2 and TRBJ2-5, with 7 bases aligning to TRBD2. The V segment lost 0 bases and the J segment 5 bases; nucleotides outside the gene matches: 9. The germline gives CDR1 SGHTA, CDR2 FQGNSA. The CDR3 extends over 16 amino acids. Here the CDR3 reads CASSLAGLVVLETQYF. CDR3 sequence (DNA): TGTGCCAGCAGCTTAGCAGGACTAGTAGTGTTGGAGACCCAGTACTTC.

CDR3 sequence (DNA): TGCGCCAGCAGCCAAGGGCCGGGCGGGGTTCGAGAGACCCAGTACTTC. Protein sequence: CASSQGPGGVRETQYF. The rearrangement joins TRBV4-1 to TRBJ2-5; D possibly corresponds to TRBD2 (6 bases). Germline V CDR1 and CDR2: MGHRA, YSYEKL. This CDR3 has 16 residues. V lost 1 base, J lost 4 bases, and 16 bases lay in between.

The V and J genes are TRBV30 and TRBJ2-6; D gene uncertain. Trimming removed 5 bases at V and 1 base at J, with 9 bases between. The CDR3 extends over 14 amino acids. Per the germline V gene, CDR1 is GTSNPN and CDR2 is SVGIG (reference sequence). CDR3 in DNA: TGTGCCTGGGAGAACGGGTCTGGGGCCAACGTCCTGACTTTC. Translating gives CAWENGSGANVLTF.

J is TRBJ2-7 and V is TRBV4-2; the D is unclear. This CDR3 has 13 amino acids. Trimming pared 1 base from V and 3 bases from J, leaving 7 bases between. CDR1 is LGHNA and CDR2 is YNFKEQ in the germline V gene. CDR3 coding DNA: TGTGCCAGCAGCCAAGGAGAGTTCTACGAGCAGTACTTC. Amino acids: CASSQGEFYEQYF.

The chain combines TRBV4-1 with TRBJ2-5; 7 nucleotides align to TRBD1. Gene TRBJ2-7 matches the end of the DNA better, so the J call may be wrong. CDR3 length equals 19 residues. Germline V gives CDR1 MGHRA, CDR2 YSYEKL. The CDR3 reads CASSQARQGGYRGRNEQYF. The CDR3 DNA follows: TGCGCCAGCAGCCAAGCAAGACAAGGTGGTTACAGGGGTCGGAACGAGCAGTACTTC.

The CDR3 is CALSTGGGYGYTF. In DNA form, the CDR3 reads TGTGCTCTTTCAACAGGGGGAGGCTATGGCTACACCTTC. The rearrangement joins TRBV30 to TRBJ1-2; 8 nucleotides agree with TRBD1. The CDR3 sequence is 13 residues long. CDR1 and CDR2 (germline): GTSNPN, SVGIG (reference sequence).

The V call is TRBV30, the J call TRBJ2-2, with no clear D. CDR1 is GTSNPN, CDR2 SVGIG, per germline (reference sequence). Trimming shortened V by 4 bases and J by 5 bases, and 20 bases separated the two germline ends. The CDR3 loop spans 16 amino acids. The CDR3 coding sequence is TGTGCCTGGAACGGAATGGGTGGTGAGAGAACCGGGGAGCTGTTTTTT. Protein: CAWNGMGGERTGELFF.

This clone was seen only a few times. This rearrangement joins TRBV30 to TRBJ1-2, with TRBD1 matching 7 bases. The CDR3 covers 15 residues. From germline, CDR1 is GTSNPN and CDR2 SVGIG (reference sequence). V lost 1 base and J lost 6; bases outside the gene matches: 11. Written as DNA, the CDR3 is TGTGCCTGGAGTGGGATGGGACAGCTCCAAAATGGCTACACCTTC. It is translated as CAWSGMGQLQNGYTF.